The 20 T cell receptor beta chains listed next were all sequenced from one sample in a study of CD8 T cells in Susac syndrome. An amount of RNA that ranged from roughly 0.45 to 1 ug was reverse transcribed with random hexamers. TCRdb re-derived calls from the immunoSEQ multiplex PCR reads in MiXCR, one entry per CDR3 protein. The table includes 150,000 to 160,000 distinct CDR3 sequences, around 95% detected once. Sequencing was carried out using CD8+ T cells from PBMCs. All receptors derive from a human donor with multiple sclerosis.

The chain combines TRBV29-1 with TRBJ2-1; 8 bases are a match to TRBD2. This CDR3 is built from 15 residues. The V gene end was trimmed by 7 bases and the J gene end by 3 bases; junction bases not matched to a gene: 11. Germline V gene data show CDR1 as SQVTM and CDR2 as ANQGSEA. This CDR3 is CSGWELAGDYNEQFF. The CDR3 region has the DNA TGCAGCGGATGGGAGCTAGCGGGTGACTACAATGAGCAGTTCTTC.

V usage is TRBV12-3 or TRBV12-4 and J usage is TRBJ2-7; perhaps TRBD1 as D (5 bases). The CDR3 loop spans 14 amino acids. The germline V and J ends were trimmed by 0 bases and 5 bases, with 11 bases remaining between them. The CDR3 sequence: CASSLAQGNNEQYF. The CDR3 nucleotides are TGTGCCAGCAGTTTAGCGCAGGGAAACAACGAGCAGTACTTC.

This chain uses TRBV19 with TRBJ2-1; D possibly uses TRBD1 or TRBD2 (6 bases each). Germline-derived CDR1 and CDR2 are LNHDA and SQIVND (reference sequence). Trimming left V 6 bases short and J 0 bases short, with 12 bases between. The CDR3 extends over 15 amino acids. The CDR3 is CASSTGAHSYNEQFF. CDR3 bases: TGTGCCAGTAGCACGGGGGCCCACTCCTACAATGAGCAGTTCTTC. Drawing the rest from reference TRBV19 and TRBJ2-1, the complete variable domain is DGGITQSPKYLFRKEGQNVTLSCEQNLNHDAMYWYRQDPGQGLRLIYYSQIVNDFQKGDIAEGYSVSREKKESFPLTVTSAQKNPTAFYLCASSTGAHSYNEQFFGPGTRLTVL.

The chain uses TRBV20-1 and TRBJ2-7; 7 bases align to TRBD1. Germline CDR1 reads DFQATT; CDR2 reads SNEGSKA (reference sequence). The J segment lost 0 bases and the V segment lost 6 bases, leaving 8 bases of the junction unmatched. The CDR3 runs to 14 residues. The CDR3 coding sequence is TGCAGTGCCCATACGGGACAGAGCTCCTACGAGCAGTACTTC. This encodes CSAHTGQSSYEQYF.

This clonotype was counted once. The CDR3: CSARDLGLAGHKGEQFF. CDR3 coding DNA: TGCAGTGCTAGAGATCTTGGGCTAGCGGGGCACAAGGGAGAGCAGTTCTTC. This chain links TRBV20-1 with TRBJ2-1, with 9 bases aligning to TRBD2. V shed 0 bases and J 10 bases; nucleotides not matched to a gene: 16. Germline CDR1 DFQATT, CDR2 SNEGSKA (reference sequence). The CDR3 consists of 17 residues.

In nucleotides, the CDR3 is TGTGCCAGCAGCTTGGCCGTAGGACCGCCGGAGCAGTACTTC. It specifies CASSLAVGPPEQYF. This sequence joins TRBV5-6 and TRBJ2-7; D call uncertain. Trimming stripped 0 bases from V and 7 bases from J, with 14 bases between. Germline CDR1 SGHDT, CDR2 YYEEEE. This CDR3 region has 14 residues.

The chain combines TRBV5-8 with TRBJ2-7; D perhaps matches TRBD1 (5 bases). CDR3 size: 13 residues. Deletions cut 6 bases from V and 3 bases from J, with 13 bases between. From germline, CDR1 is SGHTS and CDR2 YDEGEE. The CDR3 spells CASNPGKRYEQYV. The CDR3 nucleotides are TGTGCCAGCAACCCAGGGAAACGCTACGAGCAGTACGTC.

The V and J genes are TRBV14 and TRBJ2-7, with D perhaps matching TRBD1 (6 bases). The CDR3 is 13 amino acids. Germline values: CDR1 SGHDN, CDR2 FVKESK. Trimming pared 3 bases from V and 4 bases from J, leaving 10 bases between. In DNA form, the CDR3 reads TGTGCCAGCAGCCAGCATACAGGGTACGAGCAGTACGTC. Translation: CASSQHTGYEQYV.

The chain links TRBV29-1 to TRBJ2-1, with a possible D match to TRBD1 (5 bases). Germline CDR1 is SQVTM and CDR2 is ANQGSEA. This CDR3 region has 12 residues. The V gene lost 6 bases and the J gene lost 7 bases, with 13 bases spanning the gap. Written as DNA, the CDR3 is TGCAGCGTAGACCGCAGGGTAAATGAGCAGTTCTTC. This encodes CSVDRRVNEQFF.

The gene calls are TRBV9 and TRBJ1-6; D possibly corresponds to TRBD1 (5 bases). There are 16 residues in the CDR3. The germline gives CDR1 SGDLS, CDR2 YYNGEE. Trimming removed 2 bases at V and 3 bases at J, with 12 bases between. Here the CDR3 DNA reads TGTGCCAGCAGCGTGTCAGGGAACCTCTATAATTCACCCCTCCACTTT. It encodes CASSVSGNLYNSPLHF.

The V and J genes are TRBV7-9 and TRBJ2-3; D uncertain. The CDR3 is 12 residues long. Germline V gives CDR1 SEHNR, CDR2 FQNEAQ (reference sequence). V dropped 2 bases and J dropped 5 bases, with 5 bases sitting between them. DNA of the CDR3: TGTGCCAGCAGCTTAATACAAGATACGCAGTATTTT. Residues: CASSLIQDTQYF.

The V call is TRBV30, the J call TRBJ1-1; 7 bases line up with TRBD1. Germline trimming cut 3 bases from V and 5 bases from J; bases unmatched to any gene: 6. The CDR3 covers 13 residues. Germline CDR1 and CDR2: GTSNPN and SVGIG (reference sequence). The CDR3: CAWSPTGRTEAFF. The CDR3 DNA sequence: TGTGCCTGGAGCCCGACAGGGCGAACTGAAGCTTTCTTT. Supplemented by reference TRBV30 and TRBJ1-1, the full variable domain reads SQTIHQWPATLVQPVGSPLSLECTVEGTSNPNLYWYRQAAGRGLQLLFYSVGIGQISSEVPQNLSASRPQDRQFILSSKKLLLSDSGFYLCAWSPTGRTEAFFGQGTRLTVV.

This chain joins TRBV20-1 and TRBJ2-7; a possible D gene is TRBD1 (6 bases). V dropped 0 bases and J dropped 2 bases, with 20 bases sitting between them. The CDR3 loop spans 17 amino acids. In germline, CDR1 is DFQATT, CDR2 SNEGSKA (reference sequence). The CDR3 reads CSARDLADSEYPYEQYF. The CDR3 DNA follows: TGCAGTGCTAGAGATTTGGCGGACAGCGAATACCCCTACGAGCAGTACTTC.

The J gene is TRBJ1-5, the V gene TRBV9; TRBD1 is a possible D gene (6 bases). V was trimmed by 4 bases and J by 8 bases, leaving 16 bases between them. CDR3 length: 14 amino acids. From germline, CDR1 is SGDLS and CDR2 YYNGEE. CDR3 protein: CASSTRQDGEPQHF. CDR3 coding DNA: TGTGCCAGCAGCACCCGACAGGACGGGGAGCCCCAGCATTTT.

The V and J genes are TRBV3-1 and TRBJ2-5, with 7 bases fitting TRBD1. Trimming cost V 4 bases and J 5 bases; bases outside gene matches: 13. Germline values: CDR1 LGHDT, CDR2 YNNKEL (reference sequence). The CDR3 runs to 16 residues. CDR3 loop: CASSPLKTGTRETQYF. The CDR3, as DNA: TGTGCCAGCAGCCCACTAAAGACAGGGACGAGGGAGACCCAGTACTTC.

The chain combines TRBV9 with TRBJ1-5; 8 bases agree with TRBD1. V shed 4 bases and J 6 bases; nucleotides not matched to a gene: 6. This CDR3 is 14 amino acids long. Germline V gives CDR1 SGDLS, CDR2 YYNGEE. The DNA of the CDR3 is TGTGCCAGCAGCCGACAGGGGTGTTGTCAGCCCCAGCATTTT. Translation: CASSRQGCCQPQHF.

V gene TRBV12-3 or TRBV12-4 combines with J gene TRBJ1-2; D gene uncertain. The CDR3 has 14 residues. The germline V and J ends were trimmed by 6 bases and 0 bases, with 11 bases remaining between them. CDR3 in amino acids: CASSFFGANYGYTF. The DNA of the CDR3 is TGTGCCAGCAGCTTTTTTGGAGCTAACTATGGCTACACCTTC.

The rearrangement joins TRBV9 to TRBJ1-1, with D possibly matching TRBD1 (6 bases). The CDR3 runs 15 residues. V lost 0 bases and J 1 base, leaving 10 bases between the germline ends. Germline V lookup: CDR1 SGDLS, CDR2 YYNGEE. CDR3 amino acids: CASSVEQGWNTEAFF. The CDR3 DNA reads as TGTGCCAGCAGCGTAGAACAGGGATGGAACACTGAAGCTTTCTTT.

The genes are TRBV29-1 and TRBJ2-1; possibly TRBD1 or TRBD2 for D (5 bases each). This CDR3 has 13 amino acids. The V gene's germline CDR1 is SQVTM and CDR2 ANQGSEA. V was clipped by 4 bases and J by 8 bases, with 15 bases between them. CDR3: CSVGGEPAHEQFF. In DNA form, the CDR3 reads TGCAGCGTTGGAGGGGAACCGGCCCATGAGCAGTTCTTC.

This chain links TRBV7-9 with TRBJ1-5, with 9 bases matching TRBD1. V was pared by 4 bases and J by 6 bases, with 10 bases of the junction left unmatched. The CDR3 contains 16 residues. Germline V gene sequence: CDR1 SEHNR, CDR2 FQNEAQ (reference sequence). This chain's CDR3 is CASSSDSTGGGQPQHF. Written as DNA, the CDR3 is TGTGCCAGCAGCTCTGATTCGACAGGGGGTGGTCAGCCCCAGCATTTT.